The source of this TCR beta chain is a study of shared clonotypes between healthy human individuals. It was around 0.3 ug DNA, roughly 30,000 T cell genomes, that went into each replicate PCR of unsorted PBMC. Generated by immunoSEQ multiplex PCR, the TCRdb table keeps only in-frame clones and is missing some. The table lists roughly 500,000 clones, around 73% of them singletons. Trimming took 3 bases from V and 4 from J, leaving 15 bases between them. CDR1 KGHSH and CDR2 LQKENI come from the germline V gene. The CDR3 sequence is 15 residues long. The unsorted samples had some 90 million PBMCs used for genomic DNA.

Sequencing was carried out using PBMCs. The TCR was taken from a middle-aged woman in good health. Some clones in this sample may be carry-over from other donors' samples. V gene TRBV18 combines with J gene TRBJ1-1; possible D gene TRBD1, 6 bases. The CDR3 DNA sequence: TGTGCCAGCTCACCCGCCGGGGGAGGGGGCACTGAAGCTTTCTTT. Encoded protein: CASSPAGGGGTEAFF. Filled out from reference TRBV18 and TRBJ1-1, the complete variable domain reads NAGVMQNPRHLVRRRGQEARLRCSPMKGHSHVYWYRQLPEEGLKFMVYLQKENIIDESGMPKERFSAEFPKEGPSILRIQQVVRGDSAAYFCASSPAGGGGTEAFFGQGTRLTVV.